The source of this T cell receptor beta chain is a study of blood T cells in healthy people across ages. Through a sample-barcoded 5' primer and a J-beta primer mix, a second PCR was run for about 6 to 12 cycles. Using its own MiXCR run on the 5' RACE reads, TCRdb lists one record per CDR3 protein. This sample carries around 900,000 distinct CDR3 sequences, around 28% of them seen once, and the ten largest clones take roughly 17%. Material for sequencing was blood. This TCR was sampled from a woman aged 80 or over in good health.

The DNA for the CDR3 is TGTGCCAGCAATCAGGGGAGGGGTTGGAAAGAGACCCAGTTCTTC. This encodes CASNQGRGWKETQFF. The V gene is TRBV2, the J gene TRBJ2-1, with D possibly matching TRBD2 (7 bases). The germline V gene has CDR1 SNHLY and CDR2 FYNNEI. The CDR3 length is 15 residues. V was trimmed by 7 bases and J by 13 bases, leaving 26 bases between them.